Reported below is one T cell receptor (beta chain). This may come from a read error, since a much larger clone is one base off. TCRdb re-derived calls from the 5' RACE reads in MiXCR, one entry per CDR3 protein. This sample has more than 100,000 distinct CDR3 sequences, with about an eighth found just once. The data stem from a study of CD8 T cells in ankylosing spondylitis. The CDR3 covers 13 residues. Germline loops: CDR1 GTSNPN, CDR2 SVGIG (reference sequence). Source material: blood, either unsorted or a sorted T cell fraction (not recorded which). The TCR sequence derives from a female donor with ankylosing spondylitis or in good health (not recorded which). The chain joins TRBV30 to TRBJ1-2, with D hard to call. In DNA, the CDR3 is TGTGCCGAAGGTGAGGGTCCGGCCTATGGCGACACCTTC. Its protein is CAEGEGPAYGDTF.